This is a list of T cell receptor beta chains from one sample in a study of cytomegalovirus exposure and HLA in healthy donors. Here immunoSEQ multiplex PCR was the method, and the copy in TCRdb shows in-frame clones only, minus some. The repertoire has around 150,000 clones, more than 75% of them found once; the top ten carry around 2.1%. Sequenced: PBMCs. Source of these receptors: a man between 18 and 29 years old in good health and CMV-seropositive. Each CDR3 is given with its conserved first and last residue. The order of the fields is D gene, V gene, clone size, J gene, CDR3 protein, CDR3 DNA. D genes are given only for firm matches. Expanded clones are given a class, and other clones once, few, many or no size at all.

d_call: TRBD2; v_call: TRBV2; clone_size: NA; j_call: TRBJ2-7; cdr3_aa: CASSEQRGYEQYF; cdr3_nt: TGTGCCAGCAGTGAACAGCGGGGCTACGAGCAGTACTTC
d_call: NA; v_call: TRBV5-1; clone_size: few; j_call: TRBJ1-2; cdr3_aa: CASSLDRWEDGYTF; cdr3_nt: TGCGCCAGCAGCTTGGACAGGTGGGAGGATGGCTACACCTTC
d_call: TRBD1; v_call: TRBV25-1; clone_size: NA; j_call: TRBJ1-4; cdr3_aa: CASRKDRDQLFF; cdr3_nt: TGTGCCAGCAGGAAGGACAGGGACCAACTGTTTTTT
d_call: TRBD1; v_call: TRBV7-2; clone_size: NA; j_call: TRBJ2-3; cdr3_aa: CASSSRRQGNTDTQYF; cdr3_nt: TGTGCCAGCAGCTCAAGAAGACAGGGTAACACAGATACGCAGTATTTT
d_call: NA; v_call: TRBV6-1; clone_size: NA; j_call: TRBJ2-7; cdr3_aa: CASSYPAGSYEQYF; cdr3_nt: TGTGCCAGCAGTTATCCGGCAGGCTCCTACGAGCAGTACTTC
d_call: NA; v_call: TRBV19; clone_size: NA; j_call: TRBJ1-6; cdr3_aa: CASSITSSNSPLHF; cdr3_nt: TGTGCCAGTAGTATTACATCAAGTAATTCACCCCTCCACTTT
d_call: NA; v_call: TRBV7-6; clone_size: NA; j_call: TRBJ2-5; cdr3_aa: CASSPHGEGQYF; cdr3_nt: TGTGCCAGCAGCCCCCACGGGGAAGGCCAGTACTTC
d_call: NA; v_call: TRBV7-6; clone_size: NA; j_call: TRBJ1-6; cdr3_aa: CASSLEGRRSPLHF; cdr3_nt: TGTGCCAGCAGCTTGGAGGGGCGGCGGTCACCCCTCCACTTT
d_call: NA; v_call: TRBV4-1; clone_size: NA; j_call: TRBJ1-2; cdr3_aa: CASSQLREGGPVGYTF; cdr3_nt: TGCGCCAGCAGCCAATTGCGGGAGGGGGGCCCGGTTGGCTACACCTTC
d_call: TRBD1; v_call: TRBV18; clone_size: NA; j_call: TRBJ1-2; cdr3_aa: CASSPGTGGVSRNGYTF; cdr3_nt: TGTGCCAGCTCACCCGGGACAGGGGGCGTCTCTCGGAATGGCTACACCTTC
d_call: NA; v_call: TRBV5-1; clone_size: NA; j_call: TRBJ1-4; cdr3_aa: CASSWGQGKVGSEKLFF; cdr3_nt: TGCGCCAGCAGCTGGGGCCAGGGGAAGGTCGGTAGTGAAAAACTGTTTTTT
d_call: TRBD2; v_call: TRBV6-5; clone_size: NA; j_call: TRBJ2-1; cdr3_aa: CASRSSGGAFDEQFF; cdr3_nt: TGTGCCAGCAGGAGTAGCGGGGGGGCTTTCGATGAGCAGTTCTTC
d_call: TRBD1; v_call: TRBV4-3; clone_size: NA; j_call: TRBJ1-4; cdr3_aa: CASSQGQGKSEKLFF; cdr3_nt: TGCGCCAGCAGCCAAGGACAGGGAAAGAGCGAAAAACTGTTTTTT
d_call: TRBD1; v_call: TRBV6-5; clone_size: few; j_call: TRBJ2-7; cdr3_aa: CASSYSPGDSSLEQYF; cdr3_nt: TGTGCCAGCAGTTACTCCCCCGGGGACAGCAGTCTCGAGCAGTACTTC
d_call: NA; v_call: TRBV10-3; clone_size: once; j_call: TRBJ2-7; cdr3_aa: CAISQASYEQYF; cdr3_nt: TGTGCCATCAGTCAGGCCTCCTACGAGCAGTACTTC